This TCR beta chain is from a study of cytomegalovirus exposure and HLA in healthy donors. V lost 7 bases and J lost 3; bases outside the gene matches: 3. This CDR3 has 13 residues. Germline V gene lookup returns CDR1 MNHEY and CDR2 SVGAGI. The PCR was carried out with 60 Vbeta primers and 13 Jbeta primers. This table comes from immunoSEQ multiplex PCR, and its TCRdb copy is limited to in-frame clones, with some not included. The sample lists 150,000 or so clones; 80% to 90% were seen once. The source of this sequence is a woman under 30 in good health and CMV-seronegative. The sequenced material came from PBMCs. The rearrangement joins TRBV6-5 to TRBJ1-1, with 9 positions matching TRBD1. The CDR3 loop is CASNTGGHTEAFF. The CDR3 DNA follows: TGTGCCAGCAACACAGGGGGCCACACTGAAGCTTTCTTT.